A single T cell receptor beta chain is shown here with its context. The sample originates from a study of blood T cell repertoires in COVID-19. Germline V CDR1 and CDR2: SGHAT, FQNNGV. The CDR3 runs to 15 residues. V lost 0 bases and J lost 0, with 9 bases in between. TCRdb's copy holds only in-frame clones and misses some; the assay was immunoSEQ multiplex PCR. This sample carries 200,000 to 250,000 clones, about four fifths of them seen once, and the ten largest clones take roughly 3.2%. The J gene is TRBJ2-7, the V gene TRBV11-2, with D uncertain. The sequence derives from a woman under 30 with acute or convalescent COVID-19. What was sequenced was peripheral blood. The CDR3 nucleotides read TGTGCCAGCAGCTTAGAGGCAGGCAGCTCCTACGAGCAGTACTTC. Translating it yields CASSLEAGSSYEQYF.